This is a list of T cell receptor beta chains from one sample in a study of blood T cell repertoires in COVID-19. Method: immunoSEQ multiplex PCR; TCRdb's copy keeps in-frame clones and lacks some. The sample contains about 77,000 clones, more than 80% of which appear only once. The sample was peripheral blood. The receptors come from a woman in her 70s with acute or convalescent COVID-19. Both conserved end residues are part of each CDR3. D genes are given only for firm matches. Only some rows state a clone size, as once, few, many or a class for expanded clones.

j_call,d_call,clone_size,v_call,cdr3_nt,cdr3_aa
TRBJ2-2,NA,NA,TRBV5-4,TGTGCCAGCAGCTTGCAGTCGTCGACCGGGGAGCTGTTTTTT,CASSLQSSTGELFF
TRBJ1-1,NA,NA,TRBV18,TGTGCCAGCTCCCCGTCGGACAGCGCGAACACTGAAGCTTTCTTT,CASSPSDSANTEAFF
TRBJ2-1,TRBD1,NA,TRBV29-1,TGCAGCGTTGTGGTCAATCCGGGACAGGGGTGGTTCTTC,CSVVVNPGQGWFF
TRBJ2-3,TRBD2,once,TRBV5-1,TGCGCCAGCAGCTCACGGGGGGTAGATACGCAGTATTTT,CASSSRGVDTQYF
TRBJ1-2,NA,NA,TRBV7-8,TGTGCCAGCAGCTTAGTACCCGGGAGCTACTATGGCTACACCTTC,CASSLVPGSYYGYTF
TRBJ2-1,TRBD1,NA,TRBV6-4,TGTGCCAGCAGTGACTCTTCAGGGGGCGGAGATGAGCAGTTCTTC,CASSDSSGGGDEQFF
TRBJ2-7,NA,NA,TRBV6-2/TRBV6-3,TGTGCCAGCAGTCAGGCCTACGAGCAGTACTTC,CASSQAYEQYF
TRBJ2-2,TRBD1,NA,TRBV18,TGTGCCAGCTCACCACGGTCGGGACAGGGGGCATCGAACACCGGGGAGCTGTTTTTT,CASSPRSGQGASNTGELFF
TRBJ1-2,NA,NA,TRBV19,TGTGCCAGTAGTGAACAGGCGGACGCTAACTATGGCTACACCTTC,CASSEQADANYGYTF
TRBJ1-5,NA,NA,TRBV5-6,TGTGCCAGCAGCTCCAGGGGAAGTCAGCCCCAGCATTTT,CASSSRGSQPQHF
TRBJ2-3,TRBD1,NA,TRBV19,TGTGCCAGTAGGCGGGACAGGGGCTCAGATACGCAGTATTTT,CASRRDRGSDTQYF
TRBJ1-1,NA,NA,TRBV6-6,TGTGCCAGCAGTCATCAGGGGAGTCCTGAAGCTTTCTTT,CASSHQGSPEAFF
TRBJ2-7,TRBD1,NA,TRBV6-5,TGTGCCCATCGGCAGGGGGTCGAGCAGTACTTC,CAHRQGVEQYF
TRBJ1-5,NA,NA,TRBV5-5,TGTGCCAGCAGCTTGGGCTCAGGGTATCAGCCCCAGCATTTT,CASSLGSGYQPQHF
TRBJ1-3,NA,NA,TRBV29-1,TGCAGCGTTGATGCGGACAGCGGAAACACCATATATTTT,CSVDADSGNTIYF
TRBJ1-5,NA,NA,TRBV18,TGTGCCAGCTCACAACAGAGTAGCAATCAGCCCCAGCATTTT,CASSQQSSNQPQHF
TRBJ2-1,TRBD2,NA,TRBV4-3,TGCGCCAGCAGCCAGGATCAGAGCGGGGGCCCTTACAATGAGCAGTTCTTC,CASSQDQSGGPYNEQFF
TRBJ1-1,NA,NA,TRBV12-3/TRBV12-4,TGTGCCAGCAGTTTAGGGCAGGGCCCTGAAGCTTTCTTT,CASSLGQGPEAFF
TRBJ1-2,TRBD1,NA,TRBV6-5,TGTGCCAGCAGTTACCGGGGACAGGACGTCCGCTACACCTTC,CASSYRGQDVRYTF
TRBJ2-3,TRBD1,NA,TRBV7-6,TGTGCCAGCAGCGCTTGGACAGGGGGCACAGATACGCAGTATTTT,CASSAWTGGTDTQYF
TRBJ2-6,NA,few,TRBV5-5,TGTGCCAGCAGCTTCAGGGGAGCTGGGGGGGCCAACGTCCTGACTTTC,CASSFRGAGGANVLTF
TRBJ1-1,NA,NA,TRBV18,TGTGCCAGCTCACCAGAGGGCTTCACTGAAGCTTTCTTT,CASSPEGFTEAFF
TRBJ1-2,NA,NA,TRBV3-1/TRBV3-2,TGTGCCAGCAGCCCCGGACCAGAGGGAGGCTACACCTTC,CASSPGPEGGYTF
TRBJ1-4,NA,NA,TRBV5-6,TGTGCCAGCAGCTTGGCTCCTCCACAATTGACAGACGAAGGTGAAAAACTGTTTTTT,CASSLAPPQLTDEGEKLFF
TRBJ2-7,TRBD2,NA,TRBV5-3,TGTGCCAGAAGCTCCCGGGGGGGCCCCACGGACGAGCAGTACTTC,CARSSRGGPTDEQYF
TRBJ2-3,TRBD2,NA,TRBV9,TGTGCCAGCAGCGTAGTAGGGCTGACTAGCGGGCGAGATACGCAGTATTTT,CASSVVGLTSGRDTQYF
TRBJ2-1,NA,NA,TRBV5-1,TGCGCCAGCAGCTTGAGAGCAGCCGGGGTGAATGAGCAGTTCTTC,CASSLRAAGVNEQFF
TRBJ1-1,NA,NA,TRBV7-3,TGTGCCAGCAGCTCCACCGGGACAAGTTTGAACACTGAAGCTTTCTTT,CASSSTGTSLNTEAFF
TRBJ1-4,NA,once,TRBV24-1,TGTGCCACCAGTGACCCTGGACAGCCAAATGAAAAACTGTTTTTT,CATSDPGQPNEKLFF
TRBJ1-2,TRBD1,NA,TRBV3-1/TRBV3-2,TGTGCCAGCAGCCCCTTCGGGGACAGGGTCTATGGCTACACCTTC,CASSPFGDRVYGYTF
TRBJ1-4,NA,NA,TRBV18,TGTGCCAGCTCACCACGGGGAGGGGCAACTAATGAAAAACTGTTTTTT,CASSPRGGATNEKLFF
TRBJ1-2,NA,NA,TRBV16,TGTGCCAGCAGCCAACGGAGGGGTAATGGCTACACCTTC,CASSQRRGNGYTF
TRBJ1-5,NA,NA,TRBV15,TGTGCCACCAGCTCCACGAGGAGTCAGCCCCAGCATTTT,CATSSTRSQPQHF
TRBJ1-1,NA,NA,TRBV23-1,TGCGCCAGCAGTCACCTGCAGGGGATAGTGACTGAAGCTTTCTTT,CASSHLQGIVTEAFF
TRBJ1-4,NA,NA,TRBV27,TGTGCCAGCAGTTTATCTAGCCCGGGGAGAACTAATGAAAAACTGTTTTTT,CASSLSSPGRTNEKLFF
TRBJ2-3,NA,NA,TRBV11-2,TGTGCCAGCAGCTATACCACTTCTACGCAGTATTTT,CASSYTTSTQYF
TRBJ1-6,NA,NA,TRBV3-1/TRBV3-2,TGTGCCAGCAGCCAATTAACGGGCAGGGTTAATTCACCCCTCCACTTT,CASSQLTGRVNSPLHF